This TCR beta chain was recovered during a study of PD-1 blockade in classical Hodgkin lymphoma. Study details: Each patient was given nivolumab 3 mg/kg through a vein every 2 weeks. Study-wide results and limits: TCR diversity rose significantly by C4D1 in CD4+ but not CD8+ cells. Those achieving complete response showed baseline diversity like newly diagnosed patients.

Clones were read by immunoSEQ multiplex PCR, and TCRdb kept only the in-frame ones, dropping some. Of 100,000 to 120,000 clones in the sample, more than 70% were seen once. Time point described: cycle 4 day 1 (C4D1), after about 6 weeks of nivolumab. Every patient relapsed after autologous stem cell transplantation, and brentuximab vedotin exposure varied. For this clone: Antigen specificity is unknown.

This TCR derives from a human donor with classical Hodgkin lymphoma. This specimen was peripheral blood mononuclear cells (PBMCs), taken before the fourth cycle of nivolumab.

CDR3 protein: CASSLVSEVGDTQYF. The DNA of the CDR3 is TGTGCCAGCAGCTTGGTGAGCGAGGTTGGAGATACGCAGTATTTT. The V and J genes are TRBV5-4 and TRBJ2-3; D unclear. Trimming cost V 0 bases and J 5 bases, with 13 bases left between them. Per germline, CDR1 SGHNT and CDR2 YYREEE (reference sequence). The CDR3 consists of 15 residues.